This T cell receptor (beta chain) was observed in a study of blood T cell repertoires in COVID-19. The assay was immunoSEQ multiplex PCR, and TCRdb's table has in-frame clones only and misses some. Of approximately 270,000 clones listed, 80% to 90% are singletons. Those enrolled, adults aged 18 to 89 years, came from some 25 US areas. Researchers sorted participants into cohorts using their self-reported clinical history. CDR1 SQVTM and CDR2 ANQGSEA come from the germline V gene. The CDR3 runs to 13 residues. V was clipped by 6 bases and J by 7 bases, with 18 bases between them. Material for sequencing was PBMCs or T cells enriched from blood (not recorded which). The TCR was taken from a woman aged 45-65 years who had recovered from COVID-19. The genes are TRBV29-1 and TRBJ1-1, with D perhaps TRBD1 (5 bases). The CDR3 is CSVPLPGLFEAFF. The CDR3 DNA follows: TGCAGCGTACCTCTTCCGGGACTTTTTGAAGCTTTCTTT.